This paragraph covers one TCR beta chain sequence. Other DNA sequences from this sample encode an identical CDR3 as well. This sample stems from a study of shared clonotypes between healthy human individuals. Deep level was the assay's run setting. The assay was immunoSEQ multiplex PCR, and TCRdb's table has in-frame clones only and misses some. Of some 2,500,000 clones detected, roughly 93% appear once; the ten largest clones hold approximately 0.36%. Germline-derived CDR1 and CDR2 are SGHAT and FQNNGV. The CDR3 contains 14 residues. V shed 0 bases and J shed 4 bases, with 8 bases lying between them. The receptor comes from a man aged 18 to 30 in good health. Some clones in this sample may be carry-over from other donors' samples. Material: naive CD4+ T cells from PBMCs. Indicated subset: CD45RA+ positively selected. The chain combines TRBV11-2 with TRBJ2-3; D gene unclear. This chain's CDR3 is CASSLDRGADTQYF. For the CDR3, the DNA is TGTGCCAGCAGCTTAGATCGAGGCGCAGATACGCAGTATTTT. The full variable domain, in which reference TRBV11-2 and TRBJ2-3 provide the parts outside the CDR3, is EAGVAQSPRYKIIEKRQSVAFWCNPISGHATLYWYQQILGQGPKLLIQFQNNGVVDDSQLPKDRFSAERLKGVDSTLKIQPAKLEDSAVYLCASSLDRGADTQYFGPGTRLTVL.